The entry below gives a single T cell receptor beta chain sequence along with its context. Its specific antigen is unknown. This sample was taken from a study of cytomegalovirus exposure and HLA in healthy donors listed by TCRdb under 2017. About the investigation overall: According to an earlier analysis of 450 to 650 of the donors, about 179 million T cells yielded roughly 110 million unique TCR beta sequences and about 300 Gb of sequence data. The number of typed donors differed by locus: about 620-640 for A, B, C, DRB1 and DQB1; roughly 510 for DQA1; fewer than 610 for DPA1; and roughly 490 for DPB1. Across 398 genotyped donors of the cohort, an average of about 240,000 unique TCR beta nucleotide sequences per donor were sequenced, and roughly 17% of those sequences were non-productive. In an earlier analysis of roughly 540 of the donors, high-throughput TCR beta sequencing was used to judge whether each TCR beta V gene segment behaved as functional or pseudogenic. The T cell repertoires of 700 or so subjects were profiled by immunosequencing and related to cytomegalovirus serostatus. About five DR-DQ haplotypes were treated as single units for association and clustering because of strong linkage in the cohort. Among the roughly 400 genotyped donors, 75% to 90% belonged to the genetic ancestry cluster associated with self-reported Caucasian donors. The study combined high-throughput TCR immunosequencing, statistical association of individual TCRs with disease status, and machine learning to predict cytomegalovirus infection status. HLA typing covered class I and class II loci at four-digit resolution. Besides the first cohort of roughly 660 subjects, a separate validation cohort made up of roughly 130 different subjects was used. In the later analysis, no new phenotypic data were used to find candidate immune exposures; instead, reliance was placed on TCR beta sequences and their occurrence across donors. In a later analysis, previously published TCR beta repertoires from 666 donors were re-analyzed and high-resolution HLA genotyping was added so that TCR occurrence patterns could be studied. Donor age, sex, ethnicity and CMV serostatus were compiled alongside the repertoire data. Every discovery cohort repertoire had been produced on one sequencing platform. The study aimed to test whether cataloging public T cell receptors could reveal signatures of past pathogen exposure. An early release covering 500 to 750 HLA-typed donors comprised approximately 290 gigabases of sequencing data and approximately 80 million unique TCR sequences. In a later genetic analysis, genome-wide SNP genotypes for about three fifths of the roughly 670 donors were used, and that subset was treated as a discovery cohort. Beyond this particular receptor, the publication reports: Linkage disequilibrium might explain the correlated functional status among segregating V segments, but an unknown experimental factor could not be ruled out. The sequencing pipeline was judged likely to have produced a cluster of highly shared sequence variants as a technical artifact. Specific HLA alleles were associated with roughly 16,000 TCR beta sequences at a false discovery rate of 0.05 in a later analysis. In this cohort, only TCR beta chains were sequenced, and detectable features were limited by the absence of alpha or paired-chain data. In an earlier analysis of some 500 of the donors, most TCR beta V segments were observed in productive rearrangements about 87% or about 30% of the time, broadly matching IMGT annotations. A later genetic analysis associated a missense DCLRE1C variant with V-gene and J-gene trimming of TCR beta chains, and an independent cohort replicated the association. In a later analysis, most CMV-associated TCR beta chains were found to appear HLA-restricted, with HLA associations seemingly driven largely by CMV exposure. Three of the identified cytomegalovirus-associated TCR beta chains were confirmed in vitro to be specific for cytomegalovirus antigens. When HLA alleles, especially DR and DQ, strongly co-occurred, TCR associations were difficult to assign to individual alleles. For the cohort, immune exposure information was limited to CMV serostatus. In a later analysis, HLA-associated TCR beta chains showed more clonal expansion and lower generation probabilities than non-associated chains that were equally common. The classifier was reported to diagnose cytomegalovirus status with high specificity and sensitivity in both the original and validation cohorts. Compared with the 666-donor mean, donors in an Asian-associated ancestry cluster had fewer N-insertions in productive TCRs, according to a later genetic analysis. In a later analysis, the rate of TCR association differed among HLA loci, with DRB1 alleles having the most associated TCRs and HLA-C alleles having the fewest. The earlier analysis of about 600 of the donors excluded over 15 rarely observed V segments, including chromosome 9 orphons, because counts were too low. According to a later analysis, parvovirus B19, influenza, CMV and Epstein-Barr virus appeared linked to several top co-occurrence clusters. Because some donors lacked HLA typing at each locus, the association tests relied only on the typed subset. A further reported finding was that TCR beta sequences accurately predicted the HLA-A and HLA-B alleles for most subjects in the first cohort. Across donors, most TCR sequences were observed very rarely, whereas some public TCRs were present in many individuals. In the study, roughly 160 TCR beta chains were listed as associated with cytomegalovirus. Sequencing depth was assumed to be roughly uniform across donors in the presence/absence analyses, though that assumption may not hold. The authors suggested that the approach could potentially be extended to other disease states and immunological phenotypes.

The cohort comprised some 700 healthy bone marrow donors. At the time of sampling, all cohort members were nominally healthy, though unrecorded immune exposures were likely present. The donor was CMV seronegative and was included in the group of 352 seronegative cohort members. Every donor gave a peripheral blood sample, and the peripheral blood mononuclear cells from that sample were used for TCR beta sequencing. The Qiagen DNeasy Blood Extraction Kit was used to extract genomic DNA from the blood cell samples. The library was generated by the immunoSEQ multiplex PCR assay. The multiplex PCR relied on a mix of 60 forward primers for TCR Vbeta segments and 13 reverse primers for TCR Jbeta segments. Amplification of the CDR3 region of rearranged TCR beta genes was performed with a multiplex PCR assay on genomic DNA. The Illumina HiSeq System was used to sequence the amplified TCR beta libraries as 87-base-pair reads. Regarding the original processing steps: Across the 670 or so repertoires, a later analysis counted some 81 million unique TCR beta chains, 9.5 million to 12 million of which were shared by at least two donors. Raw reads were error-corrected and collapsed into unique sequences with a nearest-neighbor algorithm that merged closely related sequences to remove PCR and sequencing errors. To assign V, D and J gene segments, CDR3 sequences were aligned to IMGT reference sequences. For a sequence to be retained, a match of at least six nucleotides to both a V gene segment and a J gene segment was required. A rearrangement was called productive if the CDR3 had no stop codons and remained in frame with V and J, and every other rearrangement was called non-productive. CDR3 was defined according to IMGT convention as the region running from the second conserved V-encoded cysteine to the conserved J-encoded phenylalanine. Sequences without an unambiguous match to a single V gene segment were excluded from the earlier analysis of over 500 of the donors. An earlier analysis of 500 to 700 of the donors classified V segments as functional when productive rearrangements were above 56.7% and as segregating when the standard deviation between donors was above 5%. A statistical classification framework was built for diagnosing cytomegalovirus status from the catalog of TCR beta chain sequences. In a later analysis, TCR nucleotide sequences were compared against IMGT/GENE-DB human TR gene sequences so that V and J genes could be assigned. The TCRdist pipeline was used in a later analysis to assign CDR3 sequences and most-parsimonious VDJ recombination scenarios. In a later analysis, each TCR beta chain was defined by its CDR3 amino acid sequence together with its V-gene family, and reads without a unique V-gene family were excluded. As a way to deal with suspected cross-contamination and a sequencing artifact, a later analysis dropped approximately 590 nucleotide sequences that were highly shared and had low generation probability. For each public chain, a later analysis derived a clonal expansion index from normalized ranks of inferred template counts within each repertoire. Generation probabilities in a later analysis came from a VDJ recombination model fitted to out-of-frame rearrangements, and those results were checked against IGoR. In a later analysis, TCR-TCR, TCR-HLA and TCR-CMV co-occurrence was scored with hypergeometric tests, and a repertoire-size bias correction was applied to TCR pairs. To estimate false discovery rates, a later analysis permuted the HLA or CMV assignments 20 times. In a later analysis, co-occurring TCRs were grouped with DBSCAN, and TCRdist sequence similarity was added when clustering was performed within HLA-allele-positive subsets. Repertoires with fewer than 30,000 or more than 120,000 public chains were left out of co-occurrence clustering, as were about five repertoires with anomalous nucleotide sharing. TCRdb retrieved this table from immuneACCESS and kept in-frame rearrangements only. Not all clones are present; in checked studies, unresolved V genes account for under half, and no reason is known for the remainder. The V and J calls and clone size are taken from that table; D and trimming were inferred from the DNA. The table of this sample itemizes about 50,000 clones. The ten largest clones take up more than 2% of the sample.

This TCR was sampled from a young woman in good health and CMV-seronegative. The sample consisted of PBMCs.

This receptor carries the CDR3 CASSPGQGVSPLHF. The DNA is TGCGCCAGCAGTCCCGGACAGGGTGTTTCACCCCTCCACTTT. The rearranged chain carries TRBV10-1 and TRBJ1-6; 8 middle bases align to TRBD1. CDR1 WNHNN and CDR2 SYGVQD were looked up in the germline V gene (reference sequence). Measured from the cysteine to the phenylalanine, the CDR3 is 14 residues long. Just CDR3 DNA is preserved here, 42 bases in frame from base 1. Trimming takes 5 bases off V and 9 bases off J; junction bases not matched to a gene: 6.